This TCR beta chain emerged from a study of T cell responses to AZD1222 COVID-19 vaccine. Broader study findings: Dominant CD4 TCR responses targeted spike regions 160-218 and 743-854. Clonal diversity was possibly underestimated, and white British individuals and females predominated among donors. Reportedly, nearly half of unique spike TCRs recognized epitopes outside B.1.351/B.1.1.7 mutations.

Only in-frame clones appear in the TCRdb table, and some are missing; sequencing was by immunoSEQ multiplex PCR. The data show tens of thousands of clones, with over 75% seen just once and about 19% held by the top ten. As for this clone: Its antigen is currently unknown.

The CDR3 runs 14 residues. The germline V gene has CDR1 MNHEY and CDR2 SMNVEV (reference sequence). V lost 0 bases, J lost 5 bases, and 8 bases lay in between. The receptor comes from an adult in good health. Sequenced here: peripheral blood, sampled on day 0 of AZD1222 vaccination. The rearrangement links TRBV27 to TRBJ1-5; D is unresolved. CDR3 sequence (DNA): TGTGCCAGCAGTTTATCAATGCTGTATCAGCCCCAGCATTTT. This gives the protein CASSLSMLYQPQHF.